The clone carrying this TCR beta chain was counted only a few times. Its antigen is not identified. A quantitative 5'-RACE method, one with molecular barcodes, was used to make TCR beta libraries. TCRdb used MiXCR to reprocess the 5' RACE reads, holding one entry per CDR3 protein. There are some 270,000 distinct CDR3 sequences in the sample; approximately 20% occur only once, and under 40% lies in the top ten. The sample belongs to a study of CD8 T cells in ankylosing spondylitis. This CDR3 is 20 amino acids long. With 3 bases removed from V and 1 base from J, the gap between germline ends came to 26 bases. Germline-derived CDR1 and CDR2 are KGHDR and SFDVKD. Study-wide points: It was reported that disease-linked clones were significantly enriched in matched ankylosing spondylitis synovial fluid.

This chain links TRBV24-1 with TRBJ1-1; D is ambiguous. The sequenced sample was blood, either unsorted or a sorted T cell fraction (not recorded which). The receptor was isolated from a male donor with ankylosing spondylitis or in good health (not recorded which). The CDR3, as DNA: TGTGCCACCAGTGATCCAGTCGGGTCTACAGAAGCCCTGGGGAACACTGAAGCTTTCTTT. Protein: CATSDPVGSTEALGNTEAFF.